This TCR beta chain originates from a study of CD8+CD57+ T cells in acquired aplastic anemia (dated by TCRdb to the late 2010s). Regarding the complete study: DNA extracted from sorted CD4+ and CD8+ cells had a mean of approximately 3.5 ug, with a range of about 0.18 to 27.4 ug. For healthy donor samples, the average read count was around 9.8 million for CD4+ cells and 11 million to 14 million for CD8+ cells.

Unmatched junction bases come to 18, with V trimmed by 6 bases and J by 4 bases. The CDR3 contains 19 residues, cysteine and phenylalanine counted. The only DNA kept is the CDR3, 57 bases in frame from the first base. Taken from the germline V gene, the CDR1 and CDR2 loops are SGHAT and FQNNGV. What the research found in general, with its limitations: Roughly 29 CD8+ CDR3 sequences were found in both patients and controls but appeared to be highly expressed in patients and within the immunodominant clones of the patients. Between patients and healthy controls, no significant difference in CD8+ Simpson's diversity was found (P=0.060).

In the study, sorted CD4+ and CD8+ blood T cells from patients with severe aplastic anemia and from healthy subjects underwent deep sequencing of TCR repertoires. Ficoll-Paque density gradient centrifugation was used to isolate peripheral blood mononuclear cells. Before DNA was extracted, CD4+ and CD8+ T cells were sorted using either FACS or magnetic beads. This clonotype was found many times. Its antigen is still unknown. Within one base of it there is no much larger clone, and no base qualities were kept. Genomic DNA was used as template for profiling of TCR beta VDJ combinations and CDR3 sequences. An Illumina HiSeq 2000 was the platform used for TCR repertoire sequencing. In the source study's methods: Repertoires were assessed using TRBV/TRBJ rearrangement plots, CDR3 size and DJ length profiles, and Simpson's diversity index. The most abundant DNA sequence in the deep sequencing data was taken as the immunodominant clone. CDR3 amino acid sequences were checked for sharing between subjects and were compared against published repertoires and the VDJdb database. The public sequencing data were trimmed at Q25 with fastp and processed into clonotypes with MiXCR by TCRdb, which kept only in-frame beta chains. Duplicate CDR3 protein sequences are folded into a single record with the most common DNA and genes. TCRdb, rather than the study authors, made the V and J calls. The sample data list about 160,000 distinct CDR3 sequences, and approximately 44% of these were observed just once. The ten largest make up 1.1% of the sample.

The TCR originated in a human donor in good health. The chain uses TRBV11-2 and TRBJ1-2, and 12 junction bases match TRBD1. Sequencing was performed on sorted CD4+, CD8+, or CD8+CD57+ T cells (not recorded which) from PBMCs. The CDR3 loop reads CASSYGGSGQGAAGYGYTF. Here is the DNA: TGTGCCAGCAGTTACGGGGGCTCGGGACAGGGGGCCGCTGGCTATGGCTACACCTTC.